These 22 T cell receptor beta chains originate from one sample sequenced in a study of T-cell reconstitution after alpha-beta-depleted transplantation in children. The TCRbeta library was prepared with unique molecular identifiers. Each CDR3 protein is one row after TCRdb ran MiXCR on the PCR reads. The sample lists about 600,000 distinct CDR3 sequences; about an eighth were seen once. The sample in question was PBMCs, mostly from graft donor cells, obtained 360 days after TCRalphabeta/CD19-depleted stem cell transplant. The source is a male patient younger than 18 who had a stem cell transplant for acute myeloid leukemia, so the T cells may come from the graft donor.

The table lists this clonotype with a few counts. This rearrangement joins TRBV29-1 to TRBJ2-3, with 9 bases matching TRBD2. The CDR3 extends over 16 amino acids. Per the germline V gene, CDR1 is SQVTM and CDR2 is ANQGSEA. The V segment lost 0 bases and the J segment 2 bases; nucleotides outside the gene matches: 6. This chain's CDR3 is CSVEDGTSFITDTQYF. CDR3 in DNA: TGCAGCGTTGAAGACGGGACTAGCTTCATCACAGATACGCAGTATTTT.

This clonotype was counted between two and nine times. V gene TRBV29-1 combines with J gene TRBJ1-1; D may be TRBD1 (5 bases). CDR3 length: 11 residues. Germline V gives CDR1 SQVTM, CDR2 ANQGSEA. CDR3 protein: CVGGGNTEAFF. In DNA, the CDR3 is TGCGTGGGGGGGGGAAACACTGAAGCTTTCTTT. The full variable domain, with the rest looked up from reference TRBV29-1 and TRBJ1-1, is SAVISQKPSRDICQRGTSLTIQCQVDSQVTMMFWYRQQPGQSLTLIATANQGSEATYESGFVIDKFPISRPNLTFSTLTVSNMSPEDSSIYLCVGGGNTEAFFGQGTRLTVV.

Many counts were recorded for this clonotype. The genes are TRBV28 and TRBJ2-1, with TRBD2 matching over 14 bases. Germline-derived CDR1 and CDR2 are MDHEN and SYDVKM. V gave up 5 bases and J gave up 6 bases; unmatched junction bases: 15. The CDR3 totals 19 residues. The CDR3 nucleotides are TGTGCCAGCAGTCTCCACAGGGGGCGGGGGACTAGCGGGAGCAATGAGCAGTTCTTC. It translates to CASSLHRGRGTSGSNEQFF.

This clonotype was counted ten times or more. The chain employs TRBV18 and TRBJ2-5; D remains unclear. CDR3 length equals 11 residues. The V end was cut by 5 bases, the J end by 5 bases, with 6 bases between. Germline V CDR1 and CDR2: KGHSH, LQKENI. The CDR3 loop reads CASSMFETQYF. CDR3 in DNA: TGTGCCAGCTCAATGTTTGAGACCCAGTACTTC.

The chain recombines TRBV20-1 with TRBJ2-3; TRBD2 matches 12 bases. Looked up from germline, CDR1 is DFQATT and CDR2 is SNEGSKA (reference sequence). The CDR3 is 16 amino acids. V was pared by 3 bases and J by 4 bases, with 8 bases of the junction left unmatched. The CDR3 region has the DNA TGCAGTGCTAGGGGCCGACTAGCGGGAGTGGCAGATACGCAGTATTTT. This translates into CSARGRLAGVADTQYF.

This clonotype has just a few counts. CDR3 nucleotide sequence: TGTGCCAGCAGTGGCCCTGGGACTAGCCCTTACGAGCAGTACTTC. It encodes CASSGPGTSPYEQYF. The V gene is TRBV28, the J gene TRBJ2-7, with 9 bases identical to TRBD2. The J segment lost 4 bases and the V segment lost 5 bases, leaving 9 bases of the junction unmatched. Germline loops: CDR1 MDHEN, CDR2 SYDVKM. The CDR3 runs to 15 residues. Based on the CDR3 plus reference TRBV28 and TRBJ2-7, the full variable domain is DVKVTQSSRYLVKRTGEKVFLECVQDMDHENMFWYRQDPGLGLRLIYFSYDVKMKEKGDIPEGYSVSREKKERFSLILESASTNQTSMYLCASSGPGTSPYEQYFGPGTRLTVT.

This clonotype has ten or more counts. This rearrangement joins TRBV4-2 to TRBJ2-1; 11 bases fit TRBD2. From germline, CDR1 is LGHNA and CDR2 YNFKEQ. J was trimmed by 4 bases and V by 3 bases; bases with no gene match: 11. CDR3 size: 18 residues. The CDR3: CASSQLTLAGGVYNEQFF. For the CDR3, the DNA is TGTGCCAGCAGCCAGCTTACCTTAGCGGGGGGGGTATACAATGAGCAGTTCTTC.

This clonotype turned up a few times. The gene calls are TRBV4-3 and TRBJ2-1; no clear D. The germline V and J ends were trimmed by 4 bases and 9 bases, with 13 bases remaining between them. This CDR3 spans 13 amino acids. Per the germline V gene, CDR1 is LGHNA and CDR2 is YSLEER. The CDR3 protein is CASSPGPLGEQFF. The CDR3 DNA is TGCGCCAGCAGCCCGGGCCCCCTCGGTGAGCAGTTCTTC.

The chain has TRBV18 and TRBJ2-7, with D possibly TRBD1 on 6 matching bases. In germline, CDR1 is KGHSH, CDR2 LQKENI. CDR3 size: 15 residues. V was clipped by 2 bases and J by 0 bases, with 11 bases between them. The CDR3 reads CASSPRTVYSYEQYF. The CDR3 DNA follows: TGTGCCAGCTCACCAAGGACAGTGTACTCCTACGAGCAGTACTTC. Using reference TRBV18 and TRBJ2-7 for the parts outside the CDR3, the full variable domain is NAGVMQNPRHLVRRRGQEARLRCSPMKGHSHVYWYRQLPEEGLKFMVYLQKENIIDESGMPKERFSAEFPKEGPSILRIQQVVRGDSAAYFCASSPRTVYSYEQYFGPGTRLTVT.

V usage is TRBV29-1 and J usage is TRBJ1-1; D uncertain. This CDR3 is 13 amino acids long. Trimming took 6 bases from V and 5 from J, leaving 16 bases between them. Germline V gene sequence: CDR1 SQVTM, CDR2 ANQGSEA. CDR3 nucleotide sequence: TGCAGCGTCCGGCGGGGTTCCGGGACTGAAGCTTTCTTT. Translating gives CSVRRGSGTEAFF. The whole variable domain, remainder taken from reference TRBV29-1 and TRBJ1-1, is SAVISQKPSRDICQRGTSLTIQCQVDSQVTMMFWYRQQPGQSLTLIATANQGSEATYESGFVIDKFPISRPNLTFSTLTVSNMSPEDSSIYLCSVRRGSGTEAFFGQGTRLTVV.

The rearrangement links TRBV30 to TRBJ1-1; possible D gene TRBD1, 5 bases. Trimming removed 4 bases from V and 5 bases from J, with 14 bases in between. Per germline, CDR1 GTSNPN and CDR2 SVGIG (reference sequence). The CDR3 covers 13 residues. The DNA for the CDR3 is TGTGCCTGGACTGCAGGGAGGGAGACTGAAGCTTTCTTT. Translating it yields CAWTAGRETEAFF.

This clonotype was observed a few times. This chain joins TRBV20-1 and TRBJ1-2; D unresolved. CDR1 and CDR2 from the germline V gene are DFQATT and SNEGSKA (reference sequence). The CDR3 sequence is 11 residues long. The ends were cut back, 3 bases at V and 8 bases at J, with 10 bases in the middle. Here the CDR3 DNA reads TGCAGTGCTAGGGTTGGAGTCGGCTACACCTTC. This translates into CSARVGVGYTF.

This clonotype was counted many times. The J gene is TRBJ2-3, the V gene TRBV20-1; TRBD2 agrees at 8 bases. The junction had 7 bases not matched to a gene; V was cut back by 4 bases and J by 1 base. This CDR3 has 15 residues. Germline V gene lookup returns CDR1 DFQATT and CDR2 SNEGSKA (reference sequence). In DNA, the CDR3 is TGCAGTGCTACTAGAGCGGGAGACGGCACAGATACGCAGTATTTT. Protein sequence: CSATRAGDGTDTQYF.

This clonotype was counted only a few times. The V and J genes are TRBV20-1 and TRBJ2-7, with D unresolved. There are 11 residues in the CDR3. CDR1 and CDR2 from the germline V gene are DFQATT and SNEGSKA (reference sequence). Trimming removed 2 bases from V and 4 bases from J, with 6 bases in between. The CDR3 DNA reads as TGCAGTGCTAGACCCTCATACGAGCAGTACTTC. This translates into CSARPSYEQYF.

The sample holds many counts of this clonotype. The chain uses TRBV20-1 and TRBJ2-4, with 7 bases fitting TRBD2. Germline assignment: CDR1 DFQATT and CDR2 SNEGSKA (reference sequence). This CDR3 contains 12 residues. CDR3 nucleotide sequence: TGCAGCAGTTCTAGCGGCAAAAACATTCAGTACTTC. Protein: CSSSSGKNIQYF.

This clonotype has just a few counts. As DNA, the CDR3 is TGCAGCGCCTCTGGAGGGACCCAGTACTTC. Amino acids: CSASGGTQYF. The chain joins TRBV29-1 to TRBJ2-5, with D tentatively TRBD2 (5 bases). The CDR3 runs to 10 residues. CDR1 SQVTM and CDR2 ANQGSEA come from the germline V gene. V lost 7 bases and J 7 bases, leaving 10 bases between the germline ends.

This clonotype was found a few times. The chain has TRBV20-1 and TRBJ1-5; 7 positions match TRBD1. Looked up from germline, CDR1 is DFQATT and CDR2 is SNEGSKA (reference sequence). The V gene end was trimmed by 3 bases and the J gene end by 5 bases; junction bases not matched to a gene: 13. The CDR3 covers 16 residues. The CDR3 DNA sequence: TGCAGTGCTAGGAGACAGGGTAGAAATTTTGATCAGCCCCAGCATTTT. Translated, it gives CSARRQGRNFDQPQHF.

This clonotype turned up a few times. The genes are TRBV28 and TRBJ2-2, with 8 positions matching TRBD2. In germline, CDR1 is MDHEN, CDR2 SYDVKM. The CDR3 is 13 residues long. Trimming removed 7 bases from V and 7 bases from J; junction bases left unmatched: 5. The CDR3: CASTRREVGELFF. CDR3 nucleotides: TGTGCCAGCACACGGCGGGAGGTCGGGGAGCTGTTTTTT.

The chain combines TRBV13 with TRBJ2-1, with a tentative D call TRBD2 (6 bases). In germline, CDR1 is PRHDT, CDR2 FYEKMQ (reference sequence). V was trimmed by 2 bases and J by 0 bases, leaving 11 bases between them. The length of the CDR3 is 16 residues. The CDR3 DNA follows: TGTGCCAGCAGCTTATCTGGGAGGAGCTCCTACAATGAGCAGTTCTTC. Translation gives CASSLSGRSSYNEQFF.

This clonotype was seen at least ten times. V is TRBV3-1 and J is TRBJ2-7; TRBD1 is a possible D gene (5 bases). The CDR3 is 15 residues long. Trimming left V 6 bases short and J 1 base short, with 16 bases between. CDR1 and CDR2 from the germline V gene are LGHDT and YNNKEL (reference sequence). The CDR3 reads CASRRFPTASYEQYF. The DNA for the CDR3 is TGTGCCAGCAGGAGGTTCCCGACAGCGTCCTACGAGCAGTACTTC.

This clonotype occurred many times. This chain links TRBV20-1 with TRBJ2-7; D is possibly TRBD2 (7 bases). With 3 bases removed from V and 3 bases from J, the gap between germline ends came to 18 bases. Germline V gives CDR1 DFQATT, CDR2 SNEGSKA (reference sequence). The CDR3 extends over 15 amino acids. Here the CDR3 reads CSASTGGSNFYEQYV. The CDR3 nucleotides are TGCAGTGCTAGTACGGGGGGCTCGAACTTCTACGAGCAGTACGTC.

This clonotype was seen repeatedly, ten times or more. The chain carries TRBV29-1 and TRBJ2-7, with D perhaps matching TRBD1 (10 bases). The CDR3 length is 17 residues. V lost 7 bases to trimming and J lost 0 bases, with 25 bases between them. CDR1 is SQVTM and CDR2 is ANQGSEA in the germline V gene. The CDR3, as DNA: TGCAGCGCCGAGGGACAGGGGCGGGAGGGGGCCTCCTACGAGCAGTACTTC. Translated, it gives CSAEGQGREGASYEQYF.